These T cell receptor beta chains were read from a single sample in a study of identical twins. One entry per CDR3 protein, called by TCRdb with MiXCR from the 5' RACE reads. The table lists hundreds of thousands of distinct CDR3 sequences, approximately 20% of them singletons. This sample was also put to use in a study of yellow fever vaccine responses in identical twins.

Material for sequencing was CD4+ T cells sorted from blood. The receptors were gathered from a woman between 18 and 29 years old in good health. The conserved cysteine and the conserved F or W are not part of the CDR3 here. Each record gives: V gene, CDR3 protein.

TRBV27,ASSLNQADTQY
TRBV6-5,ASSYDGFSTEAF
TRBV3-1,ASSQGSRDTQY
TRBV20-1,SARDGTDNSPLH
TRBV6-1,ASTLDKGRYDTQY
TRBV6-5,ASSYYPYRAGRDANTQY
TRBV27,ASSLSANGGLVGSPLH
TRBV10-3,AITGADRANTGELF
TRBV20-1,SASLGTYTGELF
TRBV11-2,ASSHGQWEETQY
TRBV9,ASSVVVRGWSPLH
TRBV18,ASSPAGAGGNQPQH
TRBV5-5,ASSLEGSPSQPQH
TRBV6-1,ASMSTGGNNEQF
TRBV20-1,SARTSGNEQF
TRBV12-3/TRBV12-4,ASRFSYEQY
TRBV6-5,ASNLIADSYNEQF
TRBV7-2,ASSLVGFTDTQY
TRBV3-1,ASSPPLGQETQY
TRBV5-1,ASSQDPSTDTQY
TRBV18,ASSPPAGATYNEQF
TRBV5-6,ASSPTPTTGQETQY
TRBV6-2/TRBV6-3,ATHLSRLNTEAF